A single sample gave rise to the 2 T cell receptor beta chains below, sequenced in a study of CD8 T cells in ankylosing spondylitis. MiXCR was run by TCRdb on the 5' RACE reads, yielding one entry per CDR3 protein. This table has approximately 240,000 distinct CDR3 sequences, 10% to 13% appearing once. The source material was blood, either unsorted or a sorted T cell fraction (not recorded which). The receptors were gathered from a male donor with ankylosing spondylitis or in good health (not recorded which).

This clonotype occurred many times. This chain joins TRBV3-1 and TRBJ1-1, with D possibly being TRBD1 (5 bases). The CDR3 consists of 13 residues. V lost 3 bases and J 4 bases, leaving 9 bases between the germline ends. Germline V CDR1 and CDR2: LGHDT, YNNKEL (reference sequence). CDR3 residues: CASSQVQGTEAFF. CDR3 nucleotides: TGTGCCAGCAGCCAGGTCCAGGGCACTGAAGCTTTCTTT.

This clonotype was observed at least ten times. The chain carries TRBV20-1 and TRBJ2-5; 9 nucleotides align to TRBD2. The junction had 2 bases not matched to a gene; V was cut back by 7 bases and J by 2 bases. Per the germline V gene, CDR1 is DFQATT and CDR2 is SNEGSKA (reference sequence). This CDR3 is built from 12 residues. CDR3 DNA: TGCAGTGTTCTAGCGGGGCAAGAGACCCAGTACTTC. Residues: CSVLAGQETQYF.